Only a few counts were recorded for the clone carrying this T cell receptor (beta chain). The data were taken from a study of T cells in Graves' hyperthyroidism and ophthalmopathy. Amplification of TCR beta CDR3 regions was performed using RNA transcripts as template. The HTBI primer set served for first-round RT-PCR of the TCR CDR3. MiXCR, run by TCRdb on the multiplex PCR reads, gives a single entry per CDR3 protein. The sample lists about 640,000 distinct CDR3 sequences; around 20% were seen once. Germline V gene lookup returns CDR1 MNHEY and CDR2 SVGEGT. CDR3 length: 13 amino acids. V was clipped by 6 bases and J by 7 bases, with 15 bases between them. The diagnoses drew upon clinical symptoms, serum thyroxine and TRAb, thyroid ultrasound and orbital computed tomography.

This chain uses TRBV6-2 or TRBV6-3 with TRBJ1-1; D not resolved. This clonotype originated in a man aged 30 to 45 with Graves' ophthalmopathy. Specimen: blood. CDR3 in amino acids: CASSPLVVGEAFF. CDR3 nucleotide sequence: TGTGCCAGCAGCCCATTGGTCGTAGGTGAAGCTTTCTTT.